The source of this T cell receptor (beta chain) is a study of blood T cell repertoires in COVID-19. Contact with a PCR-confirmed or clinician-diagnosed COVID-19 case occurred within 2 weeks of entry. The table lists this clone with a few counts. Sequenced by immunoSEQ multiplex PCR; TCRdb stores in-frame clones only, minus some. Counted here are 200,000 to 250,000 clones, 70% to 90% occurring once; the ten biggest clones make up roughly 0.95%. Sequenced material: PBMCs or T cells enriched from blood (not recorded which). The receptor was isolated from a middle-aged man who had been exposed to COVID-19.

CDR3 bases: TGTGCCAGCAGTGAAATTAGGTCTAGCGGGAGAGGCAATGAGCAGTTCTTC. Amino acid sequence: CASSEIRSSGRGNEQFF. The rearrangement links TRBV6-1 to TRBJ2-1; 10 nucleotides align to TRBD2. J lost 6 bases, V lost 2 bases, and 10 bases had no gene match. Germline V gives CDR1 MNHNS, CDR2 SASEGT. The CDR3 length is 17 residues.